This TCR beta chain derives from a study of CD8 T cells in Susac syndrome. The study's findings and limits: The TCR sequencing and HLA analysis in the study involved a relatively small number of individuals, as the study acknowledged.

The authors sequenced TCR beta from blood CD8+ and CD4+ T cells. With respect to this clonotype: Its antigen is undetermined.

Reverse transcription of about 0.5 to 1 ug RNA was performed with random hexamers. TCRdb used MiXCR to reprocess the immunoSEQ multiplex PCR reads, holding one entry per CDR3 protein. The data contain 250,000 to 300,000 distinct CDR3 sequences, approximately 85% of them singletons. Material for sequencing was CD8+ T cells from PBMCs. The sequence derives from a human donor with multiple sclerosis.

The CDR3 protein is CASSLGALDTEAFF. DNA of the CDR3: TGTGCCAGCAGCTTGGGGGCGTTAGATACTGAAGCTTTCTTT. The J gene is TRBJ1-1, the V gene TRBV5-4; no reliable D call. V lost 0 bases and J lost 5, with 11 bases in between. This CDR3 has 14 amino acids. The germline CDR1 and CDR2 sequences are SGHNT and YYREEE (reference sequence). The variable domain in full, with the rest retrieved from reference TRBV5-4 and TRBJ1-1, is ETGVTQSPTHLIKTRGQQVTLRCSSQSGHNTVSWYQQALGQGPQFIFQYYREEENGRGNFPPRFSGLQFPNYSSELNVNALELDDSALYLCASSLGALDTEAFFGQGTRLTVV.